Each of the 5 T cell receptor beta chains below was sequenced from the same sample in a study of T cell repertoires in cytomegalovirus infection. TCRdb re-analysed the reads in MiXCR, keeping a single row per CDR3 protein. The data contain roughly 200,000 distinct CDR3 sequences, more than 9% of them singletons. Sequencing was done on a sample of PBMCs. These receptors were collected from a human donor in good health (CMV status not recorded). Some clones in this sample may be carry-over from other donors' samples.

The chain recombines TRBV2 with TRBJ2-5; a weak D match, TRBD1 (6 bases). The germline CDR1 and CDR2 sequences are SNHLY and FYNNEI. V was clipped by 4 bases and J by 2 bases, with 11 bases between them. The CDR3 is 14 residues long. CDR3: CASSVDRVQETQYF. In nucleotides, the CDR3 is TGTGCCAGCAGTGTGGACAGAGTACAAGAGACCCAGTACTTC.

In its sample, this clonotype was seen many times. The chain carries TRBV5-4 and TRBJ2-1; TRBD2 aligns across 7 bases. The CDR3 is 15 residues long. Germline values: CDR1 SGHNT, CDR2 YYREEE (reference sequence). V lost 0 bases, J lost 5 bases, and 5 bases stayed unmatched. CDR3 amino acids: CASSLGAGQNNEQFF. The DNA of the CDR3 is TGTGCCAGCAGCTTGGGAGCGGGGCAGAACAATGAGCAGTTCTTC.

At least ten counts were recorded for this clonotype. V and J are TRBV12-3 or TRBV12-4 and TRBJ2-7; D uncertain. V gave up 8 bases and J gave up 0 bases, with 17 bases separating them. The CDR3 has 15 amino acids. The CDR3 nucleotides are TGTGCCAGCGCCCATGTACGGGTTAGCTCCTACGAGCAGTACTTC. Protein sequence: CASAHVRVSSYEQYF.

Notes on this clonotype: One base away lies a much larger clone, so this may be a sequencing read error. This chain uses TRBV11-2 with TRBJ2-7; TRBD1 is a possible D gene (5 bases). V dropped 5 bases and J dropped 0 bases, with 14 bases sitting between them. The germline V gene encodes CDR1 SGHAT and CDR2 FQNNGV. The CDR3 has 15 amino acids. The CDR3 DNA is TGTGCCAGCAGCAAAGGCAGGGTGGGCTCCTACGAGCAGTACTTC. Translated: CASSKGRVGSYEQYF. Supplemented by reference TRBV11-2 and TRBJ2-7, the full variable domain reads EAGVAQSPRYKIIEKRQSVAFWCNPISGHATLYWYQQILGQGPKLLIQFQNNGVVDDSQLPKDRFSAERLKGVDSTLKIQPAKLEDSAVYLCASSKGRVGSYEQYFGPGTRLTVT.

This clonotype was seen a few times. V and J are TRBV28 and TRBJ2-3; D gene ambiguous. CDR1 and CDR2 from the germline V gene are MDHEN and SYDVKM. The CDR3 is 14 amino acids. V dropped 3 bases and J dropped 0 bases, with 7 bases sitting between them. CDR3 coding DNA: TGTGCCAGCAGTTTGGAGACGAGCACAGATACGCAGTATTTT. It translates to CASSLETSTDTQYF.